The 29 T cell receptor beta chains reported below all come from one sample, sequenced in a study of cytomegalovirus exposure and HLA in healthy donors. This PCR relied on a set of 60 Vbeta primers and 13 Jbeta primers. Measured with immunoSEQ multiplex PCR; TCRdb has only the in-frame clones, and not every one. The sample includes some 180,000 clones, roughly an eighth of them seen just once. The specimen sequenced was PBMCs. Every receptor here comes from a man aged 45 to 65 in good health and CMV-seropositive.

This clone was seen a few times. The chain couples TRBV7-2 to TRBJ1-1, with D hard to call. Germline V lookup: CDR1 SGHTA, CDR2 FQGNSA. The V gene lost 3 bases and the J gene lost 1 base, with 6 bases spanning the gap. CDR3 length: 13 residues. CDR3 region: CASSFPGNTEAFF. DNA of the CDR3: TGTGCCAGCAGCTTCCCGGGGAACACTGAAGCTTTCTTT.

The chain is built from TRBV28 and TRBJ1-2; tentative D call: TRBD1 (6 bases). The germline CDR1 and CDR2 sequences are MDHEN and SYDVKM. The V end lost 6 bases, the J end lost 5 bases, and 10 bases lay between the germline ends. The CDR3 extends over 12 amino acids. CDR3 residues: CASRITGYGYTF. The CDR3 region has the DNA TGTGCCAGCAGAATTACAGGGTATGGCTACACCTTC.

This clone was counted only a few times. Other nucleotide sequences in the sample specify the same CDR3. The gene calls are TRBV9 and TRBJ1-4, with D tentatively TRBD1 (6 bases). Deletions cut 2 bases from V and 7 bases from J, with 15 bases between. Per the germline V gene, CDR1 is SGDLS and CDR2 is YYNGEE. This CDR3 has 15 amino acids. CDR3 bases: TGTGCCAGCAGCGTGGGGGACATTGGAGCTGAAAAACTGTTTTTT. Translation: CASSVGDIGAEKLFF.

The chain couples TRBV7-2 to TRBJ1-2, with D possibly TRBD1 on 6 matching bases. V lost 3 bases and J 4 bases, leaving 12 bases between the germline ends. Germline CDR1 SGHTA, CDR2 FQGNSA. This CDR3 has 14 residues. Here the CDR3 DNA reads TGTGCCAGCAGCTTGAACAGGGTCGGCTATGGCTACACCTTC. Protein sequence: CASSLNRVGYGYTF.

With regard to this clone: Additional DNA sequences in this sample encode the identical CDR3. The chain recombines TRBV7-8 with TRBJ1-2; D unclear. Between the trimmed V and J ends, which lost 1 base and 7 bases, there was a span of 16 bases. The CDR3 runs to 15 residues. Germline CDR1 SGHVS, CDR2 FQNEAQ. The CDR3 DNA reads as TGTGCCAGCAGCTTAGTCCGCAGGCCCCCCGGTGGCTACACCTTC. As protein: CASSLVRRPPGGYTF.

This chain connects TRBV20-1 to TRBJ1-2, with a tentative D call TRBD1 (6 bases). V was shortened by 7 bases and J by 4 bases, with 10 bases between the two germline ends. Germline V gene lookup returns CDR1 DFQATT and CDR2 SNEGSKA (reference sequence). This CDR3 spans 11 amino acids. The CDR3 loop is CSGRGTYGYTF. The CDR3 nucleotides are TGCAGTGGCAGGGGCACCTATGGCTACACCTTC.

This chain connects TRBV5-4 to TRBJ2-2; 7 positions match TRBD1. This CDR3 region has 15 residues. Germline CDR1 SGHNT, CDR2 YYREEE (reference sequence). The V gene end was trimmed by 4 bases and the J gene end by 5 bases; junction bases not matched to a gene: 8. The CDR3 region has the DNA TGTGCCAGCAGCCTACTACAGGGGTCTACCGGGGAGCTGTTTTTT. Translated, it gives CASSLLQGSTGELFF. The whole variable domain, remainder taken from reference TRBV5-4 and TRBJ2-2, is ETGVTQSPTHLIKTRGQQVTLRCSSQSGHNTVSWYQQALGQGPQFIFQYYREEENGRGNFPPRFSGLQFPNYSSELNVNALELDDSALYLCASSLLQGSTGELFFGEGSRLTVL.

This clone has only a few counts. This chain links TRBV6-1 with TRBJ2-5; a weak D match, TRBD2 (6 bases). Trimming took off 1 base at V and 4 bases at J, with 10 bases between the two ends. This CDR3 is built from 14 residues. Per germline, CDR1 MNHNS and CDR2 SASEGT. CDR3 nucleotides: TGTGCCAGCAGTGAAGTGGATAGCGGAGAGACCCAGTACTTC. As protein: CASSEVDSGETQYF.

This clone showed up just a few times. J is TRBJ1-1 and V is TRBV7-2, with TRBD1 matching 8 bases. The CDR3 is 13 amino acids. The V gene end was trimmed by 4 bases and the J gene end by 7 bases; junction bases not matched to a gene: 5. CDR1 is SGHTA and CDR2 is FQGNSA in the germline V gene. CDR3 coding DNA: TGTGCCAGCAGCTCGGACAGGGTGAATGAAGCTTTCTTT. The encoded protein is CASSSDRVNEAFF.

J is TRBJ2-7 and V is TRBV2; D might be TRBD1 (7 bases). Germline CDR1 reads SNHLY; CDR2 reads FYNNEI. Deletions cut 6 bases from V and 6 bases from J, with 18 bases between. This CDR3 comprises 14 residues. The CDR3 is CASRRGTAGIEQYV. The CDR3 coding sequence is TGTGCCAGCAGACGCGGGACAGCGGGTATCGAGCAGTACGTC.

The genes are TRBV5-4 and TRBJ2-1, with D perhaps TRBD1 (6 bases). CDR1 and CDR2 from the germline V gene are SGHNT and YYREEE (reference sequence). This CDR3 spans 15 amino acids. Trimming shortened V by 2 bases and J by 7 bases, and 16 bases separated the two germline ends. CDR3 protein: CASSFQGRWGNEQFF. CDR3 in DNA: TGTGCCAGCAGCTTTCAGGGGAGATGGGGGAATGAGCAGTTCTTC.

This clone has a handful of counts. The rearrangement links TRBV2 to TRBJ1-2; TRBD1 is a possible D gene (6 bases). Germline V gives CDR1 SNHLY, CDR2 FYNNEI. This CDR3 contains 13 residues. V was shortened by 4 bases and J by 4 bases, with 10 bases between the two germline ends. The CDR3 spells CASSVGQTYGYTF. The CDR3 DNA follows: TGTGCCAGCAGTGTCGGACAGACCTATGGCTACACCTTC.

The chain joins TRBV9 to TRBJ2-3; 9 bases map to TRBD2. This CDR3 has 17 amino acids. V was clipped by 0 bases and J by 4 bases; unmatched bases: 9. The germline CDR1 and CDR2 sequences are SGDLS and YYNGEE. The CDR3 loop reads CASSVGGAGGLADTQYF. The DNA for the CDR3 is TGTGCCAGCAGCGTAGGTGGAGCGGGGGGCTTGGCAGATACGCAGTATTTT.

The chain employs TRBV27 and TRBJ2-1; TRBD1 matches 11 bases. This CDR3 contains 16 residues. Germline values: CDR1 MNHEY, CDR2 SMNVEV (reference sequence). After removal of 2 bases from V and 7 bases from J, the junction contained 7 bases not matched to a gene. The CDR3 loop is CASSLTRTGGENEQFF. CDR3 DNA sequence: TGTGCCAGCAGTTTAACTAGGACAGGGGGCGAAAATGAGCAGTTCTTC.

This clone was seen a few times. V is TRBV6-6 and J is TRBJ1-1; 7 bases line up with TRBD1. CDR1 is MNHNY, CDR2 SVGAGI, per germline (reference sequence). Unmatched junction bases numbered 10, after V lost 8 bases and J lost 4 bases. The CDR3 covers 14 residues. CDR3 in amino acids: CASETGKLSTEAFF. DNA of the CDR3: TGTGCCAGCGAGACAGGGAAATTGAGCACTGAAGCTTTCTTT.

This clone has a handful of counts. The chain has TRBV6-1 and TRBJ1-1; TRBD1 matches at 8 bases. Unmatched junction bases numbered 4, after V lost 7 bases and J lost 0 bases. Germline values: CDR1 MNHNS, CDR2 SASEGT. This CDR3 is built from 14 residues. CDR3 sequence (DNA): TGTGCCAGCACCATGGACAGGGTGAACACTGAAGCTTTCTTT. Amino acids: CASTMDRVNTEAFF.

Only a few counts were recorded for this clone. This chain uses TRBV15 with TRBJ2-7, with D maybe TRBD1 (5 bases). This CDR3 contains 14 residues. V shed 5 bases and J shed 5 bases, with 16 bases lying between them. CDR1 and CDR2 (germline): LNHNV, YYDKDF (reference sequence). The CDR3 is CATSSRVTVHEQYF. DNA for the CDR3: TGTGCCACCAGCTCCAGGGTGACGGTCCACGAGCAGTACTTC.

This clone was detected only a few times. CDR3 protein: CASSLAGQGGYEQYV. CDR3 bases: TGTGCCAGCAGCTTAGCCGGGCAGGGCGGCTACGAGCAGTACGTC. The genes are TRBV7-8 and TRBJ2-7; D is possibly TRBD1 (5 bases). This CDR3 contains 15 residues. Germline loops: CDR1 SGHVS, CDR2 FQNEAQ. V shed 0 bases and J shed 3 bases, with 12 bases lying between them.

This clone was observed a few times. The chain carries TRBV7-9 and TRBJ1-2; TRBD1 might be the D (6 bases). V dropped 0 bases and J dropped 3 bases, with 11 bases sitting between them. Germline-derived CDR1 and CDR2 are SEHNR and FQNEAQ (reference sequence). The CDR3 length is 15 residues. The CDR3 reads CASSLAGGLDYGYTF. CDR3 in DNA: TGTGCCAGCAGCTTAGCGGGGGGGCTGGACTATGGCTACACCTTC.

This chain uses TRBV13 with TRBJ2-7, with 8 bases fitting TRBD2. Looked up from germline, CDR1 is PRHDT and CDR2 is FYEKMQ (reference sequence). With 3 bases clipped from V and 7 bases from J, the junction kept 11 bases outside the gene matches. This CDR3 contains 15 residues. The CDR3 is CASSFYGGGPGEQYF. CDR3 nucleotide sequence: TGTGCCAGCAGCTTTTACGGGGGGGGGCCAGGAGAGCAGTACTTC.

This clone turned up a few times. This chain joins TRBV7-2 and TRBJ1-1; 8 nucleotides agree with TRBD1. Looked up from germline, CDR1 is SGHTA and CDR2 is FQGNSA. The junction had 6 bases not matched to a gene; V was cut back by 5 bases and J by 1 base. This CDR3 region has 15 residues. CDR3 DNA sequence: TGTGCCAGCAGCGCTTACAGGGGGTGGAACACTGAAGCTTTCTTT. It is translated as CASSAYRGWNTEAFF.

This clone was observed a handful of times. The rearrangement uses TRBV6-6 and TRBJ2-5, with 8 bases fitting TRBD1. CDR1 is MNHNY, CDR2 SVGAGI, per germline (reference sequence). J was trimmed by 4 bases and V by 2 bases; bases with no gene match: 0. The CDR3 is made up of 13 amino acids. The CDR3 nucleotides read TGTGCCAGCAGTTACGGGACAGGAGAGACCCAGTACTTC. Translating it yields CASSYGTGETQYF.

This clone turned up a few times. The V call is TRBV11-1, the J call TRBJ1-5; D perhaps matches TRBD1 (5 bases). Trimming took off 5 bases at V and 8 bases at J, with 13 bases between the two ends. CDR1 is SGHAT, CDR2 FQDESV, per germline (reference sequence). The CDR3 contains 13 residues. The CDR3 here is CASSRDPGEPQHF. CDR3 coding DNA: TGTGCCAGCAGCCGGGATCCGGGGGAGCCCCAGCATTTT.

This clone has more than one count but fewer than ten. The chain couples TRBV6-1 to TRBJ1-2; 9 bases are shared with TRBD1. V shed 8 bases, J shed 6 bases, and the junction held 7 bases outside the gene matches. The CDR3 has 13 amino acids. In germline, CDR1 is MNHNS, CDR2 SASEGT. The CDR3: CASATWTGDGYTF. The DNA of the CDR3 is TGTGCCAGCGCTACCTGGACAGGGGATGGCTACACCTTC.

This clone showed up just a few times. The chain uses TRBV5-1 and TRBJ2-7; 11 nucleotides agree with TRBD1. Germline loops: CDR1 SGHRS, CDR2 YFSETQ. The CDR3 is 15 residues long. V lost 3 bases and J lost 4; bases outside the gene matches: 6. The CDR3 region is CASSWTGGALYEQYF. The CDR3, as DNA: TGCGCCAGCAGCTGGACAGGGGGCGCGCTGTACGAGCAGTACTTC.

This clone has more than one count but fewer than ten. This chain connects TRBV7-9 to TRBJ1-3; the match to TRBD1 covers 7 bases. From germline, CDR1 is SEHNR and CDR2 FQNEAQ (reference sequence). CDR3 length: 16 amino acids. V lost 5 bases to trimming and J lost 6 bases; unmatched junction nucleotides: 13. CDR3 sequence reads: CASSPPTGSSANTIYF. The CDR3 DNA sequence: TGTGCCAGCAGCCCCCCGACAGGGAGTAGTGCAAACACCATATATTTT.

The CDR3 sequence: CASSGPGTGAGYTF. The CDR3 DNA reads as TGTGCCAGCAGTGGCCCCGGGACAGGGGCAGGCTACACCTTC. The chain links TRBV6-1 to TRBJ1-2, with 10 bases that match TRBD1. V shed 4 bases, J shed 8 bases, and the junction held 7 bases outside the gene matches. The V gene's germline CDR1 is MNHNS and CDR2 SASEGT. The CDR3 is made up of 14 amino acids.

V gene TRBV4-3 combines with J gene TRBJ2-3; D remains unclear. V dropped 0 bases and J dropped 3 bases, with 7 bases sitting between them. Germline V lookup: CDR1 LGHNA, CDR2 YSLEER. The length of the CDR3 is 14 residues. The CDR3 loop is CASSQEFRTDTQYF. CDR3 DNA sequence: TGCGCCAGCAGCCAAGAGTTCCGTACAGATACGCAGTATTTT.

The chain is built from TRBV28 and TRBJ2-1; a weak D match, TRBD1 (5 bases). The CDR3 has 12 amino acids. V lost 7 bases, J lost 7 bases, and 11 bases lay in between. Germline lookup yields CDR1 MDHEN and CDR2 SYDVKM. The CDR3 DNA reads TGTGCCAGCATAAGGGGCAGTAATGAGCAGTTCTTC. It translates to CASIRGSNEQFF.